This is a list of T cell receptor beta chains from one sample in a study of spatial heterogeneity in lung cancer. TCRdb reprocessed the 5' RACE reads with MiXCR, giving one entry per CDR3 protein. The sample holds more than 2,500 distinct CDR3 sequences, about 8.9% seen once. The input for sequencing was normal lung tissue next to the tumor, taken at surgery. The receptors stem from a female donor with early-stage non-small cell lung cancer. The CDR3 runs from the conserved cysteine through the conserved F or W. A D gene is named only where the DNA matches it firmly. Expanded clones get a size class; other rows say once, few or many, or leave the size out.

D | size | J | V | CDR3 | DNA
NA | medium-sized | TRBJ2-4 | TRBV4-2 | CASSQGETTGNLAKNIQYF | TGTGCCAGCAGCCAGGGTGAGACCACAGGGAATCTAGCCAAAAACATTCAGTACTTC
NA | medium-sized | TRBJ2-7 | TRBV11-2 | CASSLVGGHYEQYF | TGTGCCAGCAGCTTAGTAGGGGGACACTACGAGCAGTACTTC
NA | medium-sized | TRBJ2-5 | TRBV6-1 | CASSDGGTQYF | TGTGCCAGCAGTGACGGGGGTACCCAGTACTTC
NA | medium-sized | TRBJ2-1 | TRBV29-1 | CSVVQPGEQFF | TGCAGCGTGGTACAACCTGGGGAGCAGTTCTTC
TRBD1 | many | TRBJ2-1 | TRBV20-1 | CSARDFRTLTGDYNEQFF | TGCAGTGCTAGAGATTTTAGAACCTTGACAGGGGATTACAATGAGCAGTTCTTC
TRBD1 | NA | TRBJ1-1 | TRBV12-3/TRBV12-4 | CASRKGQGAMNTEAFF | TGTGCCAGCAGAAAAGGACAGGGGGCCATGAACACTGAAGCTTTCTTT
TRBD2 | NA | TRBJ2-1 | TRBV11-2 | CASSPEGLAGVRKATSEQFF | TGTGCCAGCAGCCCCGAGGGACTAGCGGGTGTTCGAAAAGCCACCTCAGAGCAGTTCTTC
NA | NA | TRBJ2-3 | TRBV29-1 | CSVDQGGTDTQYF | TGCAGCGTTGATCAGGGGGGAACAGATACGCAGTATTTT
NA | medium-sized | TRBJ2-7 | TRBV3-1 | CASSQVGQQYF | TGTGCCAGCAGCCAAGTTGGTCAGCAGTACTTC
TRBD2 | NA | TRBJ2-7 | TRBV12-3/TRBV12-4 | CASNIPGGEQYF | TGTGCCAGCAATATACCGGGGGGCGAGCAGTACTTC
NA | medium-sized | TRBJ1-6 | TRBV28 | CASSFPGAGPNSPLHF | TGTGCCAGCAGTTTCCCCGGGGCTGGGCCTAATTCACCCCTCCACTTT
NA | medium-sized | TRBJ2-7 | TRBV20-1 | CSARSIHEQYF | TGCAGTGCTAGGAGTATCCACGAGCAGTACTTC
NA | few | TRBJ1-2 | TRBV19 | CASSLGRYQLYSYTF | TGTGCCAGTTCCCTGGGTCGATACCAACTATACAGCTACACCTTC
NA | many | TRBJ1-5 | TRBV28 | CASRTDYLGNQPQHF | TGTGCCAGCAGGACGGATTACTTGGGCAATCAGCCCCAGCATTTT
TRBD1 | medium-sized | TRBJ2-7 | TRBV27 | CASSFTSPGTGDDEQYF | TGTGCCAGCAGTTTCACCTCCCCCGGGACAGGGGACGACGAGCAGTACTTC
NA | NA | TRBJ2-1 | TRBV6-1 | CASLRGPFVEQFF | TGTGCCAGCCTGAGAGGGCCCTTTGTTGAGCAGTTCTTC
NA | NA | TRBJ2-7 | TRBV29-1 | CSVDHSLTYEQYF | TGCAGCGTTGATCACAGCCTAACCTACGAGCAGTACTTC
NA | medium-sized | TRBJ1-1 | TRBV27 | CASSLGGVGVTEAFF | TGTGCCAGCAGTTTAGGGGGGGTAGGGGTGACTGAAGCTTTCTTT
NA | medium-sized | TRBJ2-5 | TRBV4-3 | CASSQDLITVGSGETQYF | TGCGCCAGCAGCCAAGATCTCATTACGGTTGGATCAGGGGAGACCCAGTACTTC
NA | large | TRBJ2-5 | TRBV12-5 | CASAPSAGSGETQYF | TGTGCTAGTGCACCATCGGCGGGGTCGGGGGAGACCCAGTACTTC
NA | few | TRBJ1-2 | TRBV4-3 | CASSQEGNYGYTF | TGCGCCAGCAGCCAAGAGGGGAACTATGGCTACACCTTC
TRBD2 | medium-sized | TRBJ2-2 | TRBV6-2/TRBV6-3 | CASTPGVAGVPRELFF | TGTGCCAGCACCCCGGGGGTAGCGGGAGTTCCGAGGGAGCTGTTTTTT
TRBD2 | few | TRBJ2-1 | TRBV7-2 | CASSLRLAGAYYNEQFF | TGTGCCAGCAGCTTACGACTAGCGGGGGCCTACTACAATGAGCAGTTCTTC
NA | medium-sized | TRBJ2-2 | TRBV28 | CASSIRGSGELFF | TGTGCCAGCAGTATCAGGGGTAGCGGGGAGCTGTTTTTT